These T cell receptor beta chains were read from a single sample in a study of blood T cells in healthy people across ages. MiXCR, applied by TCRdb to the 5' RACE reads, yields one record per CDR3 protein. This sample has fewer than 2,000,000 distinct CDR3 sequences; 30% to 40% occur once, and the top ten carry more than 20%. Specimen: blood. The receptors here all came from a human donor in good health. Both conserved end residues are part of each CDR3. The D gene is left open where the match is weak. Where a row states a size, it is once, few, many or the class of an expanded clone; other rows omit it.

j_call v_call clone_size d_call cdr3_nt cdr3_aa
TRBJ2-1 TRBV5-1 few TRBD2 TGCGCCAGCAGCTTACTAGCGGGGGGAACCAGTGAGCAGTTCTTC CASSLLAGGTSEQFF
TRBJ2-3 TRBV29-1 . . TGCAGCGTTGTTCGACCTACCGAACCCACAGATACGCAGTATTTT CSVVRPTEPTDTQYF
TRBJ1-2 TRBV7-2 many . TGTGCCAGCAGCCCCCAGGGGATGTATGGCTACACCTTC CASSPQGMYGYTF
TRBJ2-5 TRBV4-2 . . TGTGCCAGCAGAAAAGGGGGAGGGCCCCCTTACCAAGAGACCCAGTACTTC CASRKGGGPPYQETQYF
TRBJ2-4 TRBV12-3/TRBV12-4 few TRBD1 TGTGCCAGCAGTTCGTACAGGGGGCCGCGGTACTTC CASSSYRGPRYF
TRBJ2-1 TRBV2 once . TGTGCCAGCAACCCCGGACTTAGCAATGAGCAGTTCTTC CASNPGLSNEQFF
TRBJ2-5 TRBV6-4 . TRBD2 TGTGCCAGCAGTGGGGGGGGAGGATCGACTCAAGAGACCCAGTACTTC CASSGGGGSTQETQYF
TRBJ2-5 TRBV7-8 few TRBD2 TGTGCCAGCAGCTCCTACGCCGGGACTAGGAAACAAGAGACCCAGTACTTC CASSSYAGTRKQETQYF
TRBJ1-5 TRBV5-5 . . TGTGCCAGCAGCTTTGGGGTGATCTCATATCAGCCCCAGCATTTT CASSFGVISYQPQHF
TRBJ1-1 TRBV4-3 . . TGCGCCAGCAGCCAAGATCTGAGAGGGATGAACACTGAAGCTTTCTTT CASSQDLRGMNTEAFF
TRBJ2-1 TRBV7-2 many . TGTGCCAGCAGCTTAGACCCCTTCTACAATGAGCAGTTCTTC CASSLDPFYNEQFF
TRBJ1-1 TRBV6-2/TRBV6-3 . . TGTGCCAGCAGTTACTGGGCATCTAGGGGGACTGAAGCTTTCTTT CASSYWASRGTEAFF
TRBJ2-5 TRBV29-1 many . TGCAGCGCAACGGGGCCCCTTGGAGCGTCGACCCAGTACTTC CSATGPLGASTQYF
TRBJ1-4 TRBV29-1 . . TGCAGCGCCCGAGGTAGACCGGGGGATGAAAAACTGTTTTTT CSARGRPGDEKLFF
TRBJ2-7 TRBV9 . . TGTGCCAGCAGCGTAAACCCTGCGGGCTCCTACGAGCAGTACTTC CASSVNPAGSYEQYF
TRBJ2-1 TRBV5-1 . . TGCGCCAGCAGTATTAGGGGGGCTAATGAGCAGTTCTTC CASSIRGANEQFF
TRBJ2-7 TRBV20-1 few . TGCAGTGCTAGAGATAAAGGACACGAGCAGTACTTC CSARDKGHEQYF
TRBJ1-1 TRBV6-5 . . TGTGCCAGCAGTCGCGGGACGGACACTGAAGCTTTCTTT CASSRGTDTEAFF
TRBJ1-5 TRBV20-1 . . TGCAGTGCCCTGAGAACACTTAGCAATCAGCCCCAGCATTTT CSALRTLSNQPQHF
TRBJ1-1 TRBV7-9 . . TGTGTCAGCAGCTCCACTGGGGGCACTGAAGCTTTCTTT CVSSSTGGTEAFF
TRBJ2-7 TRBV5-6 many . TGTGCCAGCAGCTTGGACTTGGACTACGAGCAGTACTTC CASSLDLDYEQYF
TRBJ2-7 TRBV28 . . TGTGCCAGCGGAGAGTCCTTATTCTACGAGCAGTACTTC CASGESLFYEQYF
TRBJ1-1 TRBV4-1 . . TGCGCCAGCAGCCAAGATCATGGCGGACCAACTGAAGCTTTCTTT CASSQDHGGPTEAFF
TRBJ1-5 TRBV6-1 . . TGTGCCAGCAGTGATGTGGTAAGGGGTCTGCCCCAGCATTTT CASSDVVRGLPQHF
TRBJ1-1 TRBV7-2 . TRBD1 TGTGCCAGCAGCTACAGAGGGGGACAGAGCATGAACACTGAAGCTTTCTTT CASSYRGGQSMNTEAFF
TRBJ1-2 TRBV5-1 . TRBD1 TGCGCCAGCAGATTAGACAGGGGGCTCGGCTACACCTTC CASRLDRGLGYTF
TRBJ2-7 TRBV6-2/TRBV6-3 . TRBD1 TGTGCCAGCAGCTGGGACAGATGCGAGCAGTACTTC CASSWDRCEQYF
TRBJ2-1 TRBV6-5 . TRBD2 TGTGCCAGCAGTAAGACCGGGACTAACTACAATGAGCAGTTCTTC CASSKTGTNYNEQFF
TRBJ2-1 TRBV6-2/TRBV6-3 . . TGTGCCAGCAGTTTCCGACAGAAGACCCAGTTCTTC CASSFRQKTQFF
TRBJ2-7 TRBV10-3 few TRBD2 TGTGCCATCAGTGAATTATGGCGGGGGGCCTACGAGCAGTACTTC CAISELWRGAYEQYF
TRBJ1-5 TRBV9 . . TGTGCCAGCAGCGTAGACGGGGGAAATCAGCCCCAGCATTTT CASSVDGGNQPQHF
TRBJ2-7 TRBV20-1 many . TGCAGTGTAAGGGGGGCAGCGACCTCCTACGAGCAGTACTTC CSVRGAATSYEQYF
TRBJ2-7 TRBV10-3 few . TGTGCCATCAGTCCTCGGGGCTACGAGCAGTACTTC CAISPRGYEQYF
TRBJ2-3 TRBV20-1 few . TGCAGTGCCCTCTGGGCCGCGAGGGTGGATACGCAGTATTTT CSALWAARVDTQYF
TRBJ2-4 TRBV20-1 . . TGCAGTGCTAGAGGAGACACAAAGCAGTACTTC CSARGDTKQYF
TRBJ1-2 TRBV12-3/TRBV12-4 . TRBD1 TGTGCCAGCAGCCGCCGACAGGGCACTAGGGGCTACACCTTC CASSRRQGTRGYTF
TRBJ2-3 TRBV20-1 . TRBD1 TGCAGTGCTAGAGATCGTCCCGGGACAGGGGCGAAGACAGATACGCAGTATTTT CSARDRPGTGAKTDTQYF
TRBJ2-7 TRBV12-3/TRBV12-4 few TRBD1 TGTGCCAGCATGTCTTTGAGGGGACAGGGGTGGTACGAGCAGTACTTC CASMSLRGQGWYEQYF
TRBJ1-4 TRBV6-1 . . TGTGCCAGCAGTCGGACAGATGGAGCTAATGAAAAACTGTTTTTT CASSRTDGANEKLFF
TRBJ2-3 TRBV12-3/TRBV12-4 . . TGTGCCAGCAGCGATCTACGGGCAGATACGCAGTATTTT CASSDLRADTQYF
TRBJ2-7 TRBV9 once . TGTGCCAGCAGCGTATCCCCACAGGGTTCCTACGAGCAGTACTTC CASSVSPQGSYEQYF
TRBJ1-2 TRBV6-2/TRBV6-3 . . TGTGCCAGCAGTTACGATACAGCATCATATGGCTACACCTTC CASSYDTASYGYTF
TRBJ2-3 TRBV25-1 . . TGTGCCAGCAGTGAATGGGGCGAGGGCGAAACAGATACGCAGTATTTT CASSEWGEGETDTQYF
TRBJ1-1 TRBV14 . . TGTGCCAGCAGCCAAGAGAGGGGGGGAGGCACTGAAGCTTTCTTT CASSQERGGGTEAFF
TRBJ2-3 TRBV3-1 few . TGTGCCAGCAGCCAAGGTTCAGGTCCGGATACGCAGTATTTT CASSQGSGPDTQYF